Listed below are T cell receptor beta chains from one sample, sequenced in a study of long-term antiretroviral therapy in people with HIV. Data came from immunoSEQ multiplex PCR; TCRdb stores just in-frame clones and leaves some out. Of 25,000 to 35,000 clones in the sample, 60% to 85% were seen once. Sequencing was performed on unsorted PBMCs, taken 3.1 years after starting antiretroviral therapy. These receptors were obtained from a woman in her 50s with HIV. Each CDR3 is given with its conserved first and last residue. A D gene is named only where the DNA matches it firmly. Size is omitted from some rows. Given values are once, few, many or a class for expanded clones.

15	TRBV5-1	NA	TRBD1	TRBJ2-3	TGCGCCAGCAGCCCCGACAGGGCTTTCACAGATACGCAGTATTTT	CASSPDRAFTDTQYF
13	TRBV14	NA	NA	TRBJ1-2	TGTGCCAGCAGCTCCCAGGGTGGCTATGGCTACACCTTC	CASSSQGGYGYTF
18	TRBV13	NA	NA	TRBJ1-5	TGTGCCAGCAGCTTAATCCGGTTAGGGGGGGCCCTTAATCAGCCCCAGCATTTT	CASSLIRLGGALNQPQHF
14	TRBV30	few	NA	TRBJ1-5	TGTGCCTGGAGCGCTGGGTATAGCAATCAGCCCCAGCATTTT	CAWSAGYSNQPQHF
10	TRBV10-2	NA	NA	TRBJ2-1	TGCGCCAGCAGGGGGAATGAGCAGTTCTTC	CASRGNEQFF
14	TRBV6-5	NA	TRBD1	TRBJ1-2	TGTGCCAGCAGTCGGGACAGGGGGCGAGGTGGCTACACCTTC	CASSRDRGRGGYTF
19	TRBV6-1	NA	TRBD2	TRBJ2-5	TGTGCCAGCAGTGGACAGGCCGGGGCTAGCGGGGGGGGGTCGGAGACCCAGTACTTC	CASSGQAGASGGGSETQYF
16	TRBV28	NA	NA	TRBJ1-5	TGTGCCAGCAAAGGGCTTAGGAGGGTAGGCAATCAGCCCCAGCATTTT	CASKGLRRVGNQPQHF
12	TRBV29-1	NA	TRBD1	TRBJ2-2	TGCAGCGTCAGGGGGCGGACCGGGGAGCTGTTTTTT	CSVRGRTGELFF
13	TRBV28	NA	NA	TRBJ1-2	TGTGCCAGCAGTTTACGGTCTAACTATGGCTACACCTTC	CASSLRSNYGYTF
14	TRBV5-1	NA	TRBD1	TRBJ1-5	TGCGCCAGCAGCTGGACAGGGGAGGGTCAGCCCCAGCATTTT	CASSWTGEGQPQHF
15	TRBV5-4	NA	TRBD2	TRBJ2-1	TGTGCCAGCAGTCGGACTAGCGGTACCTACAATGAGCAGTTCTTC	CASSRTSGTYNEQFF
16	TRBV11-2	NA	NA	TRBJ1-1	TGTGCCAGCAGTTTAGGCGGGTCTTTTGGGGACACTGAAGCTTTCTTT	CASSLGGSFGDTEAFF
17	TRBV7-9	NA	NA	TRBJ2-5	TGTGCCAGCAGCTTAGGGGTCCAGGGAAAGTACCAAGAGACCCAGTACTTC	CASSLGVQGKYQETQYF
15	TRBV18	once	TRBD1	TRBJ1-5	TGTGCCAGCTCACCGTCGACAGGGGAAGTTCAGCCCCAGCATTTT	CASSPSTGEVQPQHF
16	TRBV10-3	once	NA	TRBJ1-1	TGTGCCATCAGTGAAATTGCTGCCGGACATAACACTGAAGCTTTCTTT	CAISEIAAGHNTEAFF
18	TRBV28	NA	TRBD1	TRBJ1-3	TGTGCCAGCAGCGTGGGTCCGGGACAGCATAAAGCTGGAAACACCATATATTTT	CASSVGPGQHKAGNTIYF
11	TRBV19	NA	NA	TRBJ2-2	TGTGCCAGTAGTGCGTCCGGGGAGCTGTTTTTT	CASSASGELFF
16	TRBV6-5	NA	TRBD1	TRBJ2-3	TGTGCCAGCAGCTACGGGACAGGGCTACTCACAGATACGCAGTATTTT	CASSYGTGLLTDTQYF
16	TRBV5-6	once	NA	TRBJ2-7	TGTGCCAGCAGCTTGGAGTATGGGGCGCCTGACTACGAGCAGTACTTC	CASSLEYGAPDYEQYF
18	TRBV7-6	once	TRBD1	TRBJ1-1	TGTGCCAGCAGCACAAAGACAGGGAACGGTACTTTGAACACTGAAGCTTTCTTT	CASSTKTGNGTLNTEAFF
12	TRBV7-9	few	NA	TRBJ2-7	TGTGCCAGCAGCTTAATCAGCTACGAGCAGTACTTC	CASSLISYEQYF
15	TRBV15	NA	NA	TRBJ2-5	TGTGCCACCAGCAGAGATCGGCCGGGTCAAGAGACCCAGTACTTC	CATSRDRPGQETQYF
13	TRBV12-5	NA	NA	TRBJ1-3	TGTGCTAGTGGACCCTCCTCTGGAAACACCATATATTTT	CASGPSSGNTIYF
16	TRBV6-5	NA	TRBD1	TRBJ1-6	TGTGCCAGCAGTTACTCAGGACAGGCGGCGGGTTCACCCCTCCACTTT	CASSYSGQAAGSPLHF
14	TRBV27	NA	NA	TRBJ1-1	TGTGCCAGCAGTGGGGGCCTCATGAACACTGAAGCTTTCTTT	CASSGGLMNTEAFF
12	TRBV7-9	NA	NA	TRBJ1-2	TGTGCCAGCAGCGAATCAGGGTATGGCTACACCTTC	CASSESGYGYTF
14	TRBV7-6	medium-sized	TRBD1	TRBJ2-3	TGTGCCAGCAGCAAGACAGGGTTCACAGATACGCAGTATTTT	CASSKTGFTDTQYF
14	TRBV5-1	few	NA	TRBJ1-1	TGCGCCAGCAGCCCATCGGGGTTCAACACTGAAGCTTTCTTT	CASSPSGFNTEAFF
14	TRBV10-2	NA	TRBD1	TRBJ2-1	TGCGCCAGCAGTTGGACAGGGGGTTACAATGAGCAGTTCTTC	CASSWTGGYNEQFF
14	TRBV18	NA	NA	TRBJ1-2	TGTGCCAGCTCAGACAATCCGGGACGAGGGGGCTACACCTTC	CASSDNPGRGGYTF
15	TRBV9	NA	TRBD2	TRBJ2-2	TGTGCCAGCAGCGCTCGGGGGGGCCGGACCGGGGAGCTGTTTTTT	CASSARGGRTGELFF
16	TRBV25-1	NA	NA	TRBJ2-2	TGTGCCAGCAGTGAACCAGGGAGGGGGCGCACCGGGGAGCTGTTTTTT	CASSEPGRGRTGELFF
16	TRBV27	NA	TRBD1	TRBJ2-7	TGTGCCAGCAACTTCAGGGCTCCGGGACAGGGCCACGAGCAGTACTTC	CASNFRAPGQGHEQYF
15	TRBV11-2	NA	TRBD2	TRBJ2-1	TGTGCCAGCAGCCACACTAGCGGGGGCTACAATGAGCAGTTCTTC	CASSHTSGGYNEQFF
18	TRBV7-2	NA	TRBD2	TRBJ2-5	TGTGCCAGCAGCCCCCCGTTGGGGCGACTAGCGGGGGGGGAGACCCAGTACTTC	CASSPPLGRLAGGETQYF
15	TRBV15	NA	NA	TRBJ2-7	TGTGCCACCAGCAGAGATCTCGCGGAATCCTACGAGCAGTACTTC	CATSRDLAESYEQYF
16	TRBV5-1	NA	TRBD1	TRBJ2-2	TGCGCCAGCAGCCTAGAGACAGGGGGCTGGACCGGGGAGCTGTTTTTT	CASSLETGGWTGELFF
16	TRBV27	NA	TRBD1	TRBJ2-2	TGTGCCAGCAGTTTACTAGGACAGGGTAGCACCGGGGAGCTGTTTTTT	CASSLLGQGSTGELFF
15	TRBV4-1	NA	NA	TRBJ1-1	TGCGCCAGCAGCCTAGACCAGATATTGAACACTGAAGCTTTCTTT	CASSLDQILNTEAFF